This passage covers 20 T cell receptor beta chains from one sample sequenced in a study of type 1 regulatory T cells (TCRdb year 2021). Sequenced using an Illumina MiSeq. TCRdb reprocessing: public reads trimmed at Q25 with fastp, clones called with MiXCR, in-frame beta chains kept. For every CDR3 protein sequence, its rows merge into one entry that carries the most common genes and DNA. The sample profile shows thousands of distinct CDR3 sequences; around a third of them were found once. The ten largest clones capture roughly 23% of the sample. Results the study describes overall, beyond this receptor: Tr1 cells showed a more restricted TCR repertoire than non-Tr1 cells, which the study interpreted as alloantigen-induced clonal expansion.

No cognate antigen is known for these TCRs. What was sequenced was cultured type 1 regulatory T (Tr1) cells, either the whole culture or a sorted fraction (not recorded which). What the cell subset or site label conveys for this sample: type 1 regulatory T cells sorted from the T-allo10 product. The receptors come from a human donor in good health.

This clonotype was counted once. A much bigger clone sits one base away, suggesting this may be a read error. This chain links TRBV6-1 with TRBJ1-2; D remains ambiguous. Germline-derived CDR1 and CDR2 are MNHNS and SASEGT. This CDR3 is 15 amino acids long. V was clipped by 7 bases and J by 2 bases, with 17 bases between them. CDR3 amino acids: CASNPPSRINYGYTF. The CDR3 DNA follows: TGTGCCAGCAATCCCCCAAGCAGAATCAACTATGGCTACACCTTC.

This clonotype ranks as medium-sized (0.01 to 0.1%). The CDR3 loop reads CSASPGATKNIQYF. In DNA form, the CDR3 reads TGCAGTGCGTCCCCCGGGGCAACCAAAAACATTCAGTACTTC. V is TRBV20-1 and J is TRBJ2-4; tentatively, D is TRBD1 or TRBD2 (5 bases each). Germline lookup yields CDR1 DFQATT and CDR2 SNEGSKA (reference sequence). The CDR3 has 14 amino acids. Trimming took off 6 bases at V and 2 bases at J, with 14 bases between the two ends.

The chain carries TRBV19 and TRBJ2-1; 10 positions agree with TRBD2. The CDR3 consists of 17 residues. Germline V lookup: CDR1 LNHDA, CDR2 SQIVND (reference sequence). Trimming at V came to 2 bases and at J to 4 bases, leaving 8 bases not matched to a gene. As DNA, the CDR3 is TGTGCCAGTAGTATACGCCACACTAGCGGGATTTACAATGAGCAGTTCTTC. Translating gives CASSIRHTSGIYNEQFF.

This clonotype was found many times. This chain uses TRBV6-1 with TRBJ2-5; tentatively, D is TRBD2 (6 bases). CDR3 length: 17 residues. Trimming stripped 2 bases from V and 6 bases from J, with 22 bases between. Germline assignment: CDR1 MNHNS and CDR2 SASEGT. The CDR3 nucleotides read TGTGCCAGCAGTGAATCGGGAGAAGTGGGAATCACGAAGACCCAGTACTTC. Protein product: CASSESGEVGITKTQYF.

This clonotype was picked up a small number of times. The chain carries TRBV20-1 and TRBJ1-3; possibly TRBD1 for D (5 bases). Germline V lookup: CDR1 DFQATT, CDR2 SNEGSKA (reference sequence). The V and J ends lost 3 bases and 3 bases respectively, with 30 bases between them. This CDR3 region has 20 residues. CDR3: CSASVEQTRGWGRVGNTIYF. CDR3 DNA sequence: TGCAGTGCTAGTGTAGAACAGACTCGAGGCTGGGGACGAGTTGGAAACACCATATATTTT.

Worth noting for this clonotype: Given a much more abundant clone one base away, this may be a read error. In this CDR3 the conserved last residue, phenylalanine or tryptophan, is missing, so a read error is likely. The V call is TRBV20-1, the J call TRBJ2-2; D is unresolved. V lost 2 bases, J lost 1 base, and 5 bases lay in between. CDR1 is DFQATT and CDR2 is SNEGSKA in the germline V gene (reference sequence). The CDR3 runs 13 residues. CDR3 nucleotides: TGCAGTGCTAGACACGTGAACACCGGGGAGCTGTTTTTG. Protein: CSARHVNTGELFL.

This clonotype occurred a few times. This sequence joins TRBV5-1 and TRBJ2-1, with TRBD2 identical over 10 bases. The CDR3 is 16 residues long. The germline CDR1 and CDR2 sequences are SGHRS and YFSETQ. The junction had 5 bases not matched to a gene; V was cut back by 0 bases and J by 5 bases. This CDR3 is CASSLARTSGHNEQFF. CDR3 DNA: TGCGCCAGCAGCTTGGCTCGGACTAGCGGTCACAATGAGCAGTTCTTC.

V gene TRBV6-6 combines with J gene TRBJ2-7; D may be TRBD1 (6 bases). The CDR3 totals 18 residues. V shed 2 bases and J shed 3 bases, with 23 bases lying between them. The germline V gene encodes CDR1 MNHNY and CDR2 SVGAGI (reference sequence). DNA for the CDR3: TGTGCCAGCAGTTACCGGACAGTCCGGACGGGACCGAACTACGAGCAGTACTTC. Translated, it gives CASSYRTVRTGPNYEQYF.

This clonotype was counted only a few times. The rearrangement uses TRBV4-1 and TRBJ2-2; D remains unclear. CDR3 length: 14 residues. The germline V gene encodes CDR1 MGHRA and CDR2 YSYEKL. Trimming took 0 bases from V and 5 from J, leaving 7 bases between them. CDR3 DNA: TGCGCCAGCAGCCAAGAGGATTTTACCGGGGAGCTGTTTTTT. It translates to CASSQEDFTGELFF.

Details on this clonotype: Compared with germline, one end of the junction differs, possibly owing to a read error. V is TRBV18 and J is TRBJ2-2, with D possibly called TRBD1 or TRBD2 (6 bases each). The length of the CDR3 is 13 residues. CDR1 and CDR2 from the germline V gene are KGHSH and LQKENI. Written as DNA, the CDR3 is TGTGCCAGCTCACCACGGACAGCCGGGGGGCTGTTTTTT. This codes for CASSPRTAGGLFF.

This clonotype was recorded only once. The germline gene is not matched at one end of the junction; a read error may be the cause. The rearrangement links TRBV4-2 to TRBJ2-5; no definite D call. Germline values: CDR1 LGHNA, CDR2 YNFKEQ. The CDR3 covers 15 residues. DNA of the CDR3: TGTGCCAGCAGCCAAGATCCGTCATCGAGAGAGATCCAGTACTTC. It translates to CASSQDPSSREIQYF.

The V and J genes are TRBV5-1 and TRBJ1-1; no clear D gene. The V gene lost 1 base and the J gene lost 4 bases, with 5 bases spanning the gap. Germline CDR1 reads SGHRS; CDR2 reads YFSETQ. The CDR3 is 12 amino acids. The CDR3 nucleotides read TGCGCCAGCAGCTTGATTGGCACTGAAGCTTTCTTT. It is translated as CASSLIGTEAFF.

The rearrangement joins TRBV5-6 to TRBJ1-1, with a weak D call TRBD1 (6 bases). The V end lost 4 bases, the J end lost 4 bases, and 17 bases lay between the germline ends. CDR3 size: 15 residues. CDR1 and CDR2 from the germline V gene are SGHDT and YYEEEE. Written as DNA, the CDR3 is TGTGCCAGCAGCCTAGCTCCTACAGGGCCCACTGAAGCTTTCTTT. Residues: CASSLAPTGPTEAFF.

This rearrangement joins TRBV9 to TRBJ2-1; either TRBD1 or TRBD2 may supply D (5 bases each). The CDR3 extends over 16 amino acids. From germline, CDR1 is SGDLS and CDR2 YYNGEE. V lost 0 bases, J lost 8 bases, and 18 bases lay in between. This CDR3 is CASSVGERARGDEQFF. The CDR3 DNA is TGTGCCAGCAGCGTAGGTGAGAGGGCCAGAGGGGATGAGCAGTTCTTC.

The chain combines TRBV7-9 with TRBJ1-2; tentatively, D is TRBD1 (6 bases). Trimming took 1 base from V and 10 from J, leaving 13 bases between them. The germline V gene encodes CDR1 SEHNR and CDR2 FQNEAQ (reference sequence). The CDR3 contains 13 residues. DNA for the CDR3: TGTGCCAGCAGCTTAGTAGCAGGGGACGACTACACCTTC. Its translation is CASSLVAGDDYTF.

There are a few counts of this clonotype. The chain links TRBV20-1 to TRBJ2-5, with D unclear. V gave up 3 bases and J gave up 1 base, with 12 bases separating them. The CDR3 sequence is 14 residues long. Germline values: CDR1 DFQATT, CDR2 SNEGSKA (reference sequence). The CDR3 protein is CSASSDGIQETQYF. The CDR3, as DNA: TGCAGTGCTAGTAGTGACGGTATCCAAGAGACCCAGTACTTC.

This clonotype has a handful of counts. V gene TRBV9 combines with J gene TRBJ2-7; 7 bases agree with TRBD1. Germline CDR1 reads SGDLS; CDR2 reads YYNGEE. Germline trimming cut 0 bases from V and 5 bases from J; bases unmatched to any gene: 14. This CDR3 is built from 17 residues. The CDR3 sequence is CASSVDRERQGTHEQYF. In DNA, the CDR3 is TGTGCCAGCAGCGTAGATAGGGAGAGACAGGGTACCCACGAGCAGTACTTC.

The chain has TRBV18 and TRBJ2-5; no definite D call. The V and J ends lost 8 bases and 1 base respectively, with 11 bases between them. In germline, CDR1 is KGHSH, CDR2 LQKENI. This CDR3 contains 13 residues. This CDR3 is CASVRNLQETQYF. CDR3 in DNA: TGTGCCAGCGTGCGTAACCTCCAAGAGACCCAGTACTTC.

This clonotype came up a few times. This sequence joins TRBV24-1 and TRBJ1-1; D remains ambiguous. CDR1 and CDR2 (germline): KGHDR, SFDVKD. The CDR3 loop spans 13 amino acids. V was clipped by 4 bases and J by 1 base, with 6 bases between them. CDR3 sequence reads: CATSEAGNTEAFF. As DNA, the CDR3 is TGTGCCACCAGTGAGGCGGGGAACACTGAAGCTTTCTTT.

This sequence joins TRBV10-1 and TRBJ2-2; D tentatively fits TRBD1 or TRBD2 (6 bases each). The V and J ends lost 3 bases and 5 bases respectively, with 10 bases between them. Germline values: CDR1 WNHNN, CDR2 SYGVQD (reference sequence). The CDR3 spans 14 residues. CDR3 bases: TGCGCCAGCAGTGATCAAGGGGGGACCGGGGAGCTGTTTTTT. This gives the protein CASSDQGGTGELFF.